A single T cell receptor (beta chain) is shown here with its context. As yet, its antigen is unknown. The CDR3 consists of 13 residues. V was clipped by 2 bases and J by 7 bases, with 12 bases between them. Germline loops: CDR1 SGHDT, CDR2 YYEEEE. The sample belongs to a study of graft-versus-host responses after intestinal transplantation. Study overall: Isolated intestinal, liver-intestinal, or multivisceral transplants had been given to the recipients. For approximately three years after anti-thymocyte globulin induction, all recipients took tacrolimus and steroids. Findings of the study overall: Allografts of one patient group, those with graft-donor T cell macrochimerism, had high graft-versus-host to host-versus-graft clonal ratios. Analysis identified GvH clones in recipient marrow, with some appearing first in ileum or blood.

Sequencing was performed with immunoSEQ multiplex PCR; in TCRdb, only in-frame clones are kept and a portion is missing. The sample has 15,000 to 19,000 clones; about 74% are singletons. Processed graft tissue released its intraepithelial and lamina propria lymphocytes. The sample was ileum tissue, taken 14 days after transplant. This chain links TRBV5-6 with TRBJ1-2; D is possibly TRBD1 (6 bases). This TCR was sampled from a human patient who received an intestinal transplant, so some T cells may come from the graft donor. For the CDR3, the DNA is TGTGCCAGCAGCTTCGCCAGGACAGCTGGCTACACCTTC. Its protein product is CASSFARTAGYTF. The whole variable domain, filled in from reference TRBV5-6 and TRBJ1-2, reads DAGVTQSPTHLIKTRGQQVTLRCSPKSGHDTVSWYQQALGQGPQFIFQYYEEEERQRGNFPDRFSGHQFPNYSSELNVNALLLGDSALYLCASSFARTAGYTFGSGTRLTVV.